These T cell receptor beta chains were read from a single sample in a study of blood T cell repertoires in COVID-19. Clones were read by immunoSEQ multiplex PCR, and TCRdb kept only the in-frame ones, dropping some. The data show about 150,000 clones, 80% seen once. Sequences were obtained from peripheral blood. Receptors were obtained from a woman between 50 and 59 years old with acute or convalescent COVID-19. The CDR3 runs from the conserved cysteine through the conserved F or W. The D gene is left open where the match is weak. Rows may omit the clone size; those that give it use once, few, many or a size class.

DNA | CDR3 | V | D | length | J | size
TGTGCCAGCAGTGAGGGCAGGGGAGCCTATGGCTACACCTTC | CASSEGRGAYGYTF | TRBV2 | . | 14 | TRBJ1-2 | few
TGTGCCAGCAGTCAAACTCTAGCGGGGCAAGAGACCCAGTACTTC | CASSQTLAGQETQYF | TRBV6-5 | TRBD2 | 15 | TRBJ2-5 | .
TGTGCCAGCAGTGCTCGACAGCCCCTCACTGAAGCTTTCTTT | CASSARQPLTEAFF | TRBV2 | . | 14 | TRBJ1-1 | once
TGTGCCAGCAGGGAACAGGGGGGCACTGAAGCTTTCTTT | CASREQGGTEAFF | TRBV11-1 | TRBD1 | 13 | TRBJ1-1 | .
TGTGCCAGCAGCTGGGACAACCTCTATAATTCACCCCTCCACTTT | CASSWDNLYNSPLHF | TRBV7-2 | . | 15 | TRBJ1-6 | .
TGTGCCAGCAGCCCACAGGGGAACCCTGAAGCTTTCTTT | CASSPQGNPEAFF | TRBV2 | TRBD1 | 13 | TRBJ1-1 | .
TGTGCCAGCAGCTTAGTTGCGGGGGGGATCACAGATACGCAGTATTTT | CASSLVAGGITDTQYF | TRBV11-2 | TRBD2 | 16 | TRBJ2-3 | .
TGTGCCAGCAGCTTAGGCGCTAGCGGGGGTTCCTACAATGAGCAGTTCTTC | CASSLGASGGSYNEQFF | TRBV7-9 | TRBD2 | 17 | TRBJ2-1 | .
TGTGCCAGCGAGGGGGCCCCCTACGAGCAGTACTTC | CASEGAPYEQYF | TRBV7-2 | TRBD1 | 12 | TRBJ2-7 | .
TGTGCCAGCAGCTCCGACAGGGACGTAGTGGAAAAACTGTTTTTT | CASSSDRDVVEKLFF | TRBV7-9 | TRBD1 | 15 | TRBJ1-4 | once
TGCAGCGTTGATAGCGGGGGGAGGACTGAAGCTTTCTTT | CSVDSGGRTEAFF | TRBV29-1 | . | 13 | TRBJ1-1 | once
TGTGCCAGCAGCCTCGGGGTTAGCAATCAGCCCCAGCATTTT | CASSLGVSNQPQHF | TRBV7-2 | . | 14 | TRBJ1-5 | .
TGTGCCAGCACCCGAGGGGGGGCGCGGAGTGACACTGAAGCTTTCTTT | CASTRGGARSDTEAFF | TRBV25-1 | . | 16 | TRBJ1-1 | .
TGTGCCAGCAGGGACAGTCCTGATCAGCCCCAGCATTTT | CASRDSPDQPQHF | TRBV6-6 | . | 13 | TRBJ1-5 | .
TGCAGCGTCGCTGGGAGGACAGGCACCTACGAGCAGTACTTC | CSVAGRTGTYEQYF | TRBV29-1 | . | 14 | TRBJ2-7 | .
TGCAGCGCAGTGGACAGCAGTTATAGCAATCAGCCCCAGCATTTT | CSAVDSSYSNQPQHF | TRBV29-1 | . | 15 | TRBJ1-5 | once
TGTGCCAGCAGCAAAGAACAGGGGGCTGGGGCTTTCTTT | CASSKEQGAGAFF | TRBV21-1 | . | 13 | TRBJ1-1 | .
TGCGCCAGCAGGGACAGGTCTAACACAGATACGCAGTATTTT | CASRDRSNTDTQYF | TRBV5-1 | TRBD1 | 14 | TRBJ2-3 | .
TGTGCCAGCAGCGTGGAGGATTCCGGGGAGCTGTTTTTT | CASSVEDSGELFF | TRBV9 | . | 13 | TRBJ2-2 | .
TGTGCCAGCAGTTTCCCTGACAGGGGGAACACTGAAGCTTTCTTT | CASSFPDRGNTEAFF | TRBV27 | TRBD1 | 15 | TRBJ1-1 | .
TGTGCCAGCAGCCAGCTGGGACACCTTAACTATGGCTACACCTTC | CASSQLGHLNYGYTF | TRBV6-5 | . | 15 | TRBJ1-2 | .
TGTGCCAGCAGAAGTCAGGTAGAGAATTCACCCCTCCACTTT | CASRSQVENSPLHF | TRBV6-5 | . | 14 | TRBJ1-6 | .
TGTGCCAGCAGTTTAGGGGGGGCAGAGAACTATGGCTACACCTTC | CASSLGGAENYGYTF | TRBV28 | . | 15 | TRBJ1-2 | .
TGTGCCAGCAGCCGGGGACAGGGGGCCCACAATGAGCAGTTCTTC | CASSRGQGAHNEQFF | TRBV7-2 | TRBD1 | 15 | TRBJ2-1 | .
TGTGCCAGCAGCCAAGTGGGGGGAGCGCGCGAAAAACTGTTTTTT | CASSQVGGAREKLFF | TRBV9 | . | 15 | TRBJ1-4 | .
TGTGCCAGCAGCACAAGCCGGGACAGCCATAAAGCTTTCTTT | CASSTSRDSHKAFF | TRBV27 | TRBD1 | 14 | TRBJ1-1 | .